The 29 T cell receptor beta chains below all came from one sample that was sequenced in a study of blood T cell repertoires in COVID-19 (dated by TCRdb to the early 2020s). Library method: the immunoSEQ multiplex PCR assay. Drawn from immuneACCESS, this table holds only the in-frame rearrangements with V and J called that TCRdb kept. Clones are partly lost; checked studies trace under half to an unresolved V gene and leave the rest unexplained. In all, the sample holds about 210,000 clones, and about four fifths of those were seen once. The leading ten clones occupy 7% to 10% of the sample. Sequenced input: peripheral blood. The origin of the receptors is a woman in her forties or fifties with acute or convalescent COVID-19.

The rearrangement links TRBV2 to TRBJ1-5, with 8 bases that match TRBD1. Trimming cost V 7 bases and J 6 bases; bases outside gene matches: 5. The length of the CDR3 is 13 residues. The germline gives CDR1 SNHLY, CDR2 FYNNEI. CDR3 sequence reads: CASNGDRTQPQHF. The CDR3 bases are TGTGCCAGCAATGGGGACAGGACTCAGCCCCAGCATTTT.

CDR3 amino acids: CASRLRQGPTLDTQYF. The CDR3 DNA is TGTGCCAGTAGGCTCCGACAGGGGCCCACTTTGGATACGCAGTATTTT. The chain carries TRBV19 and TRBJ2-3; 8 nucleotides agree with TRBD1. The CDR3 has 16 amino acids. J was trimmed by 6 bases and V by 6 bases; bases with no gene match: 14. CDR1 is LNHDA and CDR2 is SQIVND in the germline V gene (reference sequence). Full variable domain (rest looked up from reference TRBV19 and TRBJ2-3): DGGITQSPKYLFRKEGQNVTLSCEQNLNHDAMYWYRQDPGQGLRLIYYSQIVNDFQKGDIAEGYSVSREKKESFPLTVTSAQKNPTAFYLCASRLRQGPTLDTQYFGPGTRLTVL.

This clone was seen once. The chain combines TRBV28 with TRBJ2-2; 15 positions agree with TRBD2. V lost 6 bases and J lost 0; bases outside the gene matches: 5. The CDR3 has 18 amino acids. Per germline, CDR1 MDHEN and CDR2 SYDVKM. Here the CDR3 DNA reads TGTGCCAGCAGGGGACTAGCGGGAGGTGGAGCGAACACCGGGGAGCTGTTTTTT. The encoded protein is CASRGLAGGGANTGELFF.

This clone was found once. The chain combines TRBV28 with TRBJ2-7; 7 nucleotides agree with TRBD1. The CDR3 is 17 residues long. CDR1 is MDHEN and CDR2 is SYDVKM in the germline V gene. The J segment lost 9 bases and the V segment lost 8 bases, leaving 25 bases of the junction unmatched. CDR3 region: CASGLSPPGGTHLGQYF. CDR3 bases: TGTGCCAGCGGTCTCTCACCACCAGGGGGAACCCACCTGGGGCAGTACTTC.

The V call is TRBV7-2, the J call TRBJ2-1, with 16 bases lining up with TRBD2. CDR3 size: 15 residues. Germline CDR1 is SGHTA and CDR2 is FQGNSA. The ends lost 6 bases at V and 8 bases at J; junction bases unmatched: 4. CDR3 nucleotides: TGTGCCAGCAGGGGACTAGCGGGAGGGAACGATGAGCAGTTCTTC. Translation gives CASRGLAGGNDEQFF.

The chain uses TRBV2 and TRBJ2-7, with a possible D match to TRBD2 (5 bases). V lost 1 base to trimming and J lost 6 bases, with 13 bases between them. Germline CDR1 and CDR2: SNHLY and FYNNEI. CDR3 size: 14 residues. This CDR3 is CASSEGRRGSEQYF. CDR3 sequence (DNA): TGTGCCAGCAGTGAAGGTCGTCGGGGTAGCGAGCAGTACTTC.

The V gene is TRBV5-1, the J gene TRBJ2-2, with no clear D. The CDR3 spans 14 residues. Trimming pared 0 bases from V and 1 base from J, leaving 4 bases between. CDR1 is SGHRS and CDR2 is YFSETQ in the germline V gene. CDR3 bases: TGCGCCAGCAGCTTGGATCTGAACACCGGGGAGCTGTTTTTT. The encoded protein is CASSLDLNTGELFF.

This chain links TRBV27 with TRBJ2-7; TRBD1 matches at 11 bases. This CDR3 has 15 amino acids. Losses at the gene ends were 6 bases for V and 1 base for J; bases not matched to a gene: 5. The germline CDR1 and CDR2 sequences are MNHEY and SMNVEV (reference sequence). CDR3 nucleotides: TGTGCCAGCAGCTTTGGGACAGGGGGATCCTACGAGCAGTACTTC. Its protein product is CASSFGTGGSYEQYF.

The rearrangement links TRBV2 to TRBJ2-3; 12 positions agree with TRBD1. The V and J ends lost 6 bases and 4 bases, in that order; junction bases with no gene match: 2. Germline V gene data show CDR1 as SNHLY and CDR2 as FYNNEI. The CDR3 loop spans 14 amino acids. DNA of the CDR3: TGTGCCAGCAGCGGGACAGGGGGCCCAGATACGCAGTATTTT. Residues: CASSGTGGPDTQYF.

V and J are TRBV12-3 or TRBV12-4 and TRBJ2-7, with D perhaps matching TRBD1 (5 bases). This CDR3 is built from 11 residues. V lost 6 bases, J lost 5 bases, and 8 bases lay in between. This CDR3 is CASSDRNEQYF. The CDR3 nucleotides are TGTGCCAGCAGCGACAGAAACGAGCAGTACTTC.

The chain recombines TRBV3-1 (or the pseudogene TRBV3-2) with TRBJ2-5; D is unclear. Between the trimmed V and J ends, which lost 5 bases and 5 bases, there was a span of 12 bases. The V gene's germline CDR1 is LGHDT and CDR2 YNNKEL (reference sequence). This CDR3 region has 13 residues. The CDR3 DNA reads TGTGCCAGCAGCGATTGGCTCAGGGAGACCCAGTACTTC. The encoded protein is CASSDWLRETQYF.

CDR3 protein: CATSDTAQGSGANVLTF. The CDR3 coding sequence is TGTGCCACCAGTGATACCGCCCAGGGGTCTGGGGCCAACGTCCTGACTTTC. V gene TRBV24-1 combines with J gene TRBJ2-6; D perhaps matches TRBD1 (6 bases). CDR1 and CDR2 (germline): KGHDR, SFDVKD. The CDR3 is 17 amino acids. V was clipped by 3 bases and J by 1 base, with 12 bases between them.

This chain connects TRBV20-1 to TRBJ1-2; D ambiguous. Germline V gene sequence: CDR1 DFQATT, CDR2 SNEGSKA (reference sequence). With 6 bases removed from V and 4 bases from J, the gap between germline ends came to 9 bases. CDR3 length: 11 residues. The CDR3 loop reads CSAQGSYGYTF. CDR3 nucleotide sequence: TGCAGTGCCCAAGGGAGCTATGGCTACACCTTC.

CDR3 in DNA: TGTGCCAGCAGCCCCCCGGGGAGCGGGAGGGGGAATGAGCAGTTCTTC. It encodes CASSPPGSGRGNEQFF. The genes are TRBV13 and TRBJ2-1; 10 nucleotides agree with TRBD2. Unmatched junction bases numbered 11, after V lost 5 bases and J lost 7 bases. The V gene's germline CDR1 is PRHDT and CDR2 FYEKMQ (reference sequence). This CDR3 spans 16 amino acids.

This clone was detected only a few times. The genes are TRBV18 and TRBJ2-1; TRBD2 might be the D (5 bases). The CDR3 consists of 14 residues. V was pared by 3 bases and J by 6 bases, with 12 bases between. Germline values: CDR1 KGHSH, CDR2 LQKENI. CDR3 bases: TGTGCCAGCTCACCCGGATGGGAGCTCAATGAGCAGTTCTTC. It translates to CASSPGWELNEQFF.

V is TRBV7-2 and J is TRBJ2-2; no clear D gene. In germline, CDR1 is SGHTA, CDR2 FQGNSA. The CDR3 totals 14 residues. The V end was cut by 5 bases, the J end by 5 bases, with 12 bases between. The CDR3: CASSQRPGTGELFF. The CDR3 DNA reads as TGTGCCAGCAGCCAGAGGCCCGGGACCGGGGAGCTGTTTTTT.

The rearrangement links TRBV6-1 to TRBJ2-7; a weak D match, TRBD1 (6 bases). The CDR3 consists of 13 residues. Trimming removed 3 bases at V and 4 bases at J, with 10 bases between. Germline V gene sequence: CDR1 MNHNS, CDR2 SASEGT. Here the CDR3 reads CASSDTGWYEQYF. CDR3 in DNA: TGTGCCAGCAGTGATACAGGGTGGTACGAGCAGTACTTC.

The chain carries TRBV7-9 and TRBJ1-1; 8 bases are a match to TRBD1. Trimming at V came to 5 bases and at J to 0 bases, leaving 8 bases not matched to a gene. The CDR3 covers 16 residues. Per the germline V gene, CDR1 is SEHNR and CDR2 is FQNEAQ (reference sequence). CDR3: CASSPVAGGLNTEAFF. CDR3 nucleotide sequence: TGTGCCAGCAGCCCCGTCGCAGGGGGCTTGAACACTGAAGCTTTCTTT.

J is TRBJ1-2 and V is TRBV28; tentative D call: TRBD1 (5 bases). Germline V gene sequence: CDR1 MDHEN, CDR2 SYDVKM. The V end lost 6 bases, the J end lost 0 bases, and 8 bases lay between the germline ends. The CDR3 consists of 13 residues. CDR3 DNA: TGTGCCAGCAGCGGGGGTCCTAACTATGGCTACACCTTC. This codes for CASSGGPNYGYTF.

The chain uses TRBV5-1 and TRBJ2-5; the match to TRBD1 covers 8 bases. This CDR3 has 15 amino acids. The J segment lost 3 bases and the V segment lost 3 bases, leaving 7 bases of the junction unmatched. The germline V gene has CDR1 SGHRS and CDR2 YFSETQ. Here the CDR3 DNA reads TGCGCCAGCAGCTCTGGACAGGGTGAAGAAGAGACCCAGTACTTC. It translates to CASSSGQGEEETQYF.

The count of this clone is one. The chain uses TRBV7-9 and TRBJ2-5; 7 positions match TRBD1. J lost 4 bases, V lost 5 bases, and 4 bases had no gene match. Per the germline V gene, CDR1 is SEHNR and CDR2 is FQNEAQ (reference sequence). This CDR3 comprises 13 residues. CDR3 protein: CASSISGGETQYF. CDR3 bases: TGTGCCAGCAGCATCTCAGGGGGAGAGACCCAGTACTTC.

J is TRBJ2-3 and V is TRBV29-1, with a tentative D call TRBD2 (6 bases). Per germline, CDR1 SQVTM and CDR2 ANQGSEA. V shed 7 bases and J shed 3 bases, with 17 bases lying between them. The length of the CDR3 is 14 residues. CDR3 bases: TGCAGCGGGGGGGACGCGCGGGAAACAGATACGCAGTATTTT. It specifies CSGGDARETDTQYF.

For this clone: This specimen includes other DNA sequences encoding the same CDR3. The chain combines TRBV11-2 with TRBJ2-5, with 8 bases lining up with TRBD1. The CDR3 runs 14 residues. Trimming took 2 bases from V and 5 from J; bases not matched to a gene: 4. The germline CDR1 and CDR2 sequences are SGHAT and FQNNGV. The CDR3 loop reads CASSLQGAGETQYF. In DNA form, the CDR3 reads TGTGCCAGCAGCTTACAGGGGGCTGGGGAGACCCAGTACTTC.

J is TRBJ2-7 and V is TRBV6-5; 7 bases line up with TRBD2. Germline trimming cut 0 bases from V and 6 bases from J; bases unmatched to any gene: 11. Germline values: CDR1 MNHEY, CDR2 SVGAGI. This CDR3 has 16 residues. CDR3 DNA: TGTGCCAGCAGTTACTCTGGCTCGGGGGGTAGAGCCGAGCAGTACTTC. It is translated as CASSYSGSGGRAEQYF.

J is TRBJ2-1 and V is TRBV3-1 (or the pseudogene TRBV3-2); 14 bases map to TRBD2. Germline CDR1 is LGHDT and CDR2 is YNNKEL (reference sequence). The length of the CDR3 is 17 residues. Unmatched junction bases numbered 10, after V lost 4 bases and J lost 8 bases. CDR3 region: CASSPSGLAGVRDEQFF. The CDR3 region has the DNA TGTGCCAGCAGCCCTTCGGGACTAGCGGGAGTGCGGGATGAGCAGTTCTTC.

The chain combines TRBV2 with TRBJ2-1; 9 nucleotides agree with TRBD2. V was clipped by 6 bases and J by 7 bases; unmatched bases: 7. The CDR3 is 14 residues long. Germline CDR1 is SNHLY and CDR2 is FYNNEI. The CDR3 reads CASRAGGVANEQFF. As DNA, the CDR3 is TGTGCCAGCAGAGCGGGAGGTGTGGCGAATGAGCAGTTCTTC.

The CDR3 here is CASSHLRGMGRNEQFF. The CDR3 nucleotides read TGTGCCAGCAGCCATCTTAGAGGGATGGGTCGGAATGAGCAGTTCTTC. V usage is TRBV11-2 and J usage is TRBJ2-1, with D possibly matching TRBD2 (5 bases). The germline V gene encodes CDR1 SGHAT and CDR2 FQNNGV. The V and J ends lost 5 bases and 7 bases respectively, with 21 bases between them. This CDR3 region has 16 residues.

This chain uses TRBV6-5 with TRBJ1-5; 8 bases match TRBD1. This CDR3 has 14 residues. From germline, CDR1 is MNHEY and CDR2 SVGAGI. J gave up 3 bases and V 6 bases, and 4 bases lay outside the gene matches. The CDR3 nucleotides read TGTGCCAGCAGCCGGACAGGGAACAATCAGCCCCAGCATTTT. It translates to CASSRTGNNQPQHF.

The chain links TRBV11-2 to TRBJ2-5; a weak D match, TRBD1 (6 bases). There are 15 residues in the CDR3. Germline values: CDR1 SGHAT, CDR2 FQNNGV. V was trimmed by 5 bases and J by 5 bases, leaving 18 bases between them. The DNA for the CDR3 is TGTGCCAGCAGCCTAACCGGGACAATTTCGGAGACCCAGTACTTC. Translated, it gives CASSLTGTISETQYF.